This TCR beta chain was retrieved from a study of T cells after posttransplantation cyclophosphamide. Germline V gives CDR1 MGHRA, CDR2 YSYEKL. The junction had 3 bases not matched to a gene; V was cut back by 3 bases and J by 6 bases. The CDR3 extends over 14 amino acids. Worth noting for this clone: Its target is unknown.

General observations from the study: After PTCy, TRB diversity resembled that of CNI/methotrexate controls.

Data came from immunoSEQ multiplex PCR; TCRdb stores just in-frame clones and leaves some out. The table lists about 32,000 clones, 85% to 90% of them singletons, with about 15% in the top ten. The sample was PBMCs. The rearrangement joins TRBV4-1 to TRBJ2-4, with 9 bases aligning to TRBD1. This clonotype was obtained from a woman aged 40 to 49 with a blood cancer, CMV-positive, and with a related stem cell donor. The CDR3 nucleotides read TGCGCCAGCAGCCAGGGGACAGGGAGAAACATTCAGTACTTC. Amino acid sequence: CASSQGTGRNIQYF.